Described below is a single T cell receptor (beta chain) sequence and its context. Antigen unknown. The source of the sample is a study of T-cell memory formation after mild COVID-19. Findings and caveats of the study: Shrinking CD4+ clones resided mostly in CM and EM, and CD8+ ones in EMRA. Unconfirmed was the SARS-CoV-2 specificity of second-wave clones that peaked on day 37. Some clones that responded turned up in pre-infection memory, which suggests that cross-reactive memory joined in.

The authors produced TCR alpha and TCR beta cDNA libraries with sample barcodes and UMIs by 5'RACE using constant-segment primers. TCRdb reprocessed the 5' RACE reads with MiXCR, giving one entry per CDR3 protein. This table holds about 340,000 distinct CDR3 sequences, about 15% found once. CDR3 length: 15 residues. Germline V gives CDR1 SGHAT, CDR2 FQNNGV. V was shortened by 1 base and J by 11 bases, with 21 bases between the two germline ends. The source material was PBMCs or a T cell subset sorted from them (not recorded which). V usage is TRBV11-2 and J usage is TRBJ2-7; the D is unclear. The receptor was isolated from a man younger than 35 who had mild COVID-19 (a few samples of this study predate the infection). Cell type and time point are not known. The CDR3 loop is CASSLGSTASTDEYF. The CDR3 region has the DNA TGTGCCAGCAGCTTAGGTTCCACAGCGAGCACGGACGAGTACTTC.